Below are 24 T cell receptor beta chains sequenced from a single sample in a study of blood T cell repertoires in COVID-19. Using immunoSEQ multiplex PCR, the repertoire was profiled, and TCRdb retains in-frame clones only, with some absent. The table lists 15,000 to 20,000 clones, about nine tenths of them singletons, with roughly 5.3% in the top ten. What was sequenced was PBMCs or T cells enriched from blood (not recorded which). Receptor source: a woman in her twenties or thirties who had recovered from COVID-19.

This clone came up a few times. J is TRBJ1-2 and V is TRBV4-1, with 7 bases identical to TRBD1. CDR1 is MGHRA, CDR2 YSYEKL, per germline. The CDR3 length is 16 residues. Unmatched junction bases numbered 13, after V lost 2 bases and J lost 7 bases. The CDR3 DNA reads TGCGCCAGCAGCCAACTCGGTCCGACAGGGCAACGTGGCTACACCTTC. This gives the protein CASSQLGPTGQRGYTF.

V usage is TRBV30 and J usage is TRBJ1-1, with unresolved D. Germline V gives CDR1 GTSNPN, CDR2 SVGIG (reference sequence). The CDR3 is 10 residues long. V lost 5 bases and J 4 bases, leaving 5 bases between the germline ends. In nucleotides, the CDR3 is TGTGCCTGGGGCCGCACTGAAGCTTTCTTT. Amino acid sequence: CAWGRTEAFF.

The chain carries TRBV4-3 and TRBJ2-1; possible D gene TRBD1, 6 bases. This CDR3 is 16 amino acids long. Germline V gives CDR1 LGHNA, CDR2 YSLEER. Trimming took 3 bases from V and 4 from J, leaving 16 bases between them. The CDR3: CASSQGWTVPYNEQFF. The CDR3 DNA reads TGCGCCAGCAGCCAGGGATGGACAGTACCTTACAATGAGCAGTTCTTC.

This chain joins TRBV28 and TRBJ1-1; D gene ambiguous. Germline V gene sequence: CDR1 MDHEN, CDR2 SYDVKM. The CDR3 has 13 residues. V was cut by 3 bases and J by 2 bases, with 7 bases left in between. The CDR3, as DNA: TGTGCCAGCAGTTTCCCCAGAAACACTGAAGCTTTCTTT. It translates to CASSFPRNTEAFF.

The chain couples TRBV7-9 to TRBJ2-2, with 7 positions matching TRBD1. There are 15 residues in the CDR3. In germline, CDR1 is SEHNR, CDR2 FQNEAQ (reference sequence). Trimming at V came to 5 bases and at J to 8 bases, leaving 11 bases not matched to a gene. The CDR3 spells CASSRWTGKAGELFF. The CDR3 coding sequence is TGTGCCAGCAGCCGATGGACAGGAAAGGCGGGGGAGCTGTTTTTT.

The gene calls are TRBV3-1 (or the pseudogene TRBV3-2) and TRBJ2-1; 8 nucleotides match TRBD2. CDR3 length equals 15 residues. Unmatched junction bases numbered 9, after V lost 1 base and J lost 10 bases. Germline assignment: CDR1 LGHDT and CDR2 YNNKEL (reference sequence). CDR3 coding DNA: TGTGCCAGCAGCCAAGTCTCGGGGGGGTCTAACGAGCAGTTCTTC. As protein: CASSQVSGGSNEQFF.

V is TRBV29-1 and J is TRBJ1-2; 8 nucleotides match TRBD1. The CDR3 runs to 14 residues. The germline V gene has CDR1 SQVTM and CDR2 ANQGSEA. After removal of 1 base from V and 8 bases from J, the junction contained 9 bases not matched to a gene. CDR3 region: CSVEAGDRGRGYTF. CDR3 nucleotide sequence: TGCAGCGTTGAAGCGGGCGACAGGGGCCGGGGCTACACCTTC. The variable domain in full, with the rest retrieved from reference TRBV29-1 and TRBJ1-2, is SAVISQKPSRDICQRGTSLTIQCQVDSQVTMMFWYRQQPGQSLTLIATANQGSEATYESGFVIDKFPISRPNLTFSTLTVSNMSPEDSSIYLCSVEAGDRGRGYTFGSGTRLTVV.

The rearrangement uses TRBV27 and TRBJ1-2; maybe TRBD1 (5 bases). Germline lookup yields CDR1 MNHEY and CDR2 SMNVEV (reference sequence). This CDR3 comprises 12 residues. With 4 bases removed from V and 4 bases from J, the gap between germline ends came to 7 bases. The CDR3 reads CASSSDSYGYTF. CDR3 nucleotide sequence: TGTGCCAGCAGTTCCGACAGCTATGGCTACACCTTC.

This chain links TRBV14 with TRBJ2-6, with D possibly matching TRBD1 (6 bases). The CDR3 contains 16 residues. Trimming left V 1 base short and J 3 bases short, with 10 bases between. CDR1 is SGHDN, CDR2 FVKESK, per germline. The CDR3 nucleotides are TGTGCCAGCAGCCAAGTTTCCAGGGGTGGGGCCAACGTCCTGACTTTC. This translates into CASSQVSRGGANVLTF.

The genes are TRBV5-1 and TRBJ2-2; maybe TRBD1 (6 bases). Germline loops: CDR1 SGHRS, CDR2 YFSETQ. V lost 5 bases to trimming and J lost 1 base, with 15 bases between them. This CDR3 contains 16 residues. This CDR3 reads CASSARGGKNTGELFF. In DNA form, the CDR3 reads TGCGCCAGCAGTGCCAGGGGTGGGAAGAACACCGGGGAGCTGTTTTTT.

This clone was counted a single time. The chain recombines TRBV29-1 with TRBJ2-3; 10 bases fit TRBD1. Germline V gene data show CDR1 as SQVTM and CDR2 as ANQGSEA. The CDR3 consists of 14 residues. The V gene end was trimmed by 7 bases and the J gene end by 3 bases; junction bases not matched to a gene: 7. CDR3 residues: CSGQAGQGTDTQYF. CDR3 sequence (DNA): TGCAGCGGCCAGGCGGGACAGGGGACAGATACGCAGTATTTT.

V gene TRBV7-3 combines with J gene TRBJ1-6; tentatively, D is TRBD1 (5 bases). The CDR3 has 14 amino acids. Germline V gene sequence: CDR1 SGHTA, CDR2 FQGTGA. V lost 3 bases and J lost 10, with 13 bases in between. This CDR3 reads CASSLAAGGSPLHF. In nucleotides, the CDR3 is TGTGCCAGCAGCTTGGCCGCTGGGGGGTCACCCCTCCACTTT.

This clone was detected once. The V call is TRBV19, the J call TRBJ2-1, with 13 bases lining up with TRBD2. The CDR3 loop spans 15 amino acids. The junction had 2 bases not matched to a gene; V was cut back by 4 bases and J by 5 bases. The V gene's germline CDR1 is LNHDA and CDR2 SQIVND (reference sequence). CDR3 DNA: TGTGCCAGTAGTACCGGACTAGCGGGGGACAATGAGCAGTTCTTC. It translates to CASSTGLAGDNEQFF.

J is TRBJ2-5 and V is TRBV5-8, with TRBD1 matching over 7 bases. CDR3 length: 15 residues. Germline V gene data show CDR1 as SGHTS and CDR2 as YDEGEE. Trimming at V came to 2 bases and at J to 5 bases, leaving 9 bases not matched to a gene. The CDR3 sequence is CASSFDRDARETQYF. For the CDR3, the DNA is TGTGCCAGCAGCTTCGACAGGGACGCCAGGGAGACCCAGTACTTC.

The gene calls are TRBV7-2 and TRBJ2-5; D not certain. V shed 3 bases and J shed 2 bases, with 7 bases lying between them. Germline CDR1 SGHTA, CDR2 FQGNSA. The CDR3 loop spans 13 amino acids. CDR3 coding DNA: TGTGCCAGCAGCTTCTCCAGACAAGAGACCCAGTACTTC. As protein: CASSFSRQETQYF.

The chain couples TRBV29-1 to TRBJ2-6; 11 nucleotides line up with TRBD1. V was pared by 6 bases and J by 0 bases, with 4 bases of the junction left unmatched. The V gene's germline CDR1 is SQVTM and CDR2 ANQGSEA. The CDR3 is 16 amino acids. The CDR3 region has the DNA TGCAGCGTAACCGGGACAGGGGGCTCTGGGGCCAACGTCCTGACTTTC. Translated: CSVTGTGGSGANVLTF.

The rearrangement uses TRBV19 and TRBJ2-2; a weak D match, TRBD1 (6 bases). V was trimmed by 5 bases and J by 6 bases, leaving 16 bases between them. Looked up from germline, CDR1 is LNHDA and CDR2 is SQIVND (reference sequence). The CDR3 covers 15 residues. The CDR3 here is CASSLGQIAPGELFF. CDR3 DNA sequence: TGTGCCAGTAGTCTTGGACAGATAGCACCCGGGGAGCTGTTTTTT.

This chain uses TRBV4-3 with TRBJ1-2; 7 nucleotides line up with TRBD1. Looked up from germline, CDR1 is LGHNA and CDR2 is YSLEER. CDR3 length: 14 residues. Germline trimming cut 0 bases from V and 2 bases from J; bases unmatched to any gene: 0. CDR3 sequence: CASSQETGNYGYTF. The CDR3 coding sequence is TGCGCCAGCAGCCAAGAGACAGGGAACTATGGCTACACCTTC.

This clone was seen only once. This rearrangement joins TRBV9 to TRBJ2-2, with a weak D call TRBD2 (6 bases). V was clipped by 2 bases and J by 4 bases, with 12 bases between them. Germline V gene data show CDR1 as SGDLS and CDR2 as YYNGEE. The length of the CDR3 is 15 residues. The CDR3 here is CASSVSGVGTGELFF. The DNA for the CDR3 is TGTGCCAGCAGCGTGTCGGGGGTAGGCACCGGGGAGCTGTTTTTT.

This clone was counted once. The chain combines TRBV9 with TRBJ2-5; TRBD1 matches at 9 bases. The germline V gene has CDR1 SGDLS and CDR2 YYNGEE. With V trimmed by 4 bases and J by 5 bases, 6 bases remained unmatched. The CDR3 has 14 amino acids. In DNA form, the CDR3 reads TGTGCCAGCAGCCCGTCACAGGGGGCGGAGACCCAGTACTTC. Protein sequence: CASSPSQGAETQYF.

V and J are TRBV27 and TRBJ2-7, with D possibly TRBD2 on 5 matching bases. The CDR3 has 15 amino acids. Germline lookup yields CDR1 MNHEY and CDR2 SMNVEV (reference sequence). V lost 1 base, J lost 0 bases, and 10 bases lay in between. The CDR3 region is CASSLYGVSSYEQYF. CDR3 in DNA: TGTGCCAGCAGTTTATACGGGGTTAGCTCCTACGAGCAGTACTTC.

This chain joins TRBV25-1 and TRBJ1-6, with D hard to call. CDR3 length: 14 residues. Per germline, CDR1 MGHDK and CDR2 SYGVNS. V was shortened by 3 bases and J by 10 bases, with 13 bases between the two germline ends. CDR3 coding DNA: TGTGCCAGCAGTGACCGGGAGGGCAACTCACCCCTCCACTTT. It is translated as CASSDREGNSPLHF.

V and J are TRBV19 and TRBJ1-1; D unclear. This CDR3 has 13 amino acids. The ends were cut back, 5 bases at V and 0 bases at J, with 7 bases in the middle. CDR1 and CDR2 from the germline V gene are LNHDA and SQIVND (reference sequence). This CDR3 reads CASSAYMNTEAFF. The CDR3 DNA reads TGTGCCAGTAGTGCTTACATGAACACTGAAGCTTTCTTT. Combining the CDR3 with reference TRBV19 and TRBJ1-1 gives the whole variable domain DGGITQSPKYLFRKEGQNVTLSCEQNLNHDAMYWYRQDPGQGLRLIYYSQIVNDFQKGDIAEGYSVSREKKESFPLTVTSAQKNPTAFYLCASSAYMNTEAFFGQGTRLTVV.

The sample holds one count of this clone. The chain joins TRBV6-5 to TRBJ2-7; 9 bases agree with TRBD1. V dropped 2 bases and J dropped 2; count of bases not matched to a gene: 1. The CDR3 runs 14 residues. The V gene's germline CDR1 is MNHEY and CDR2 SVGAGI. The CDR3 DNA follows: TGTGCCAGCAGTTACCGGGACAGGGCCTACGAGCAGTACTTC. Translation gives CASSYRDRAYEQYF.